What follows are 3 T cell receptor beta chains derived from one specimen sequenced in a study of blood T cell repertoires in COVID-19. Libraries were prepared by immunoSEQ multiplex PCR; TCRdb keeps only in-frame clonotypes and omits some of them. This sample carries under 250,000 clones, 81% of them seen once, and the ten largest clones take about 8%. Sequenced sample: peripheral blood. The receptor set was obtained from a woman older than 75 with acute or convalescent COVID-19.

The chain combines TRBV6-1 with TRBJ1-5; 7 nucleotides match TRBD1. Germline V lookup: CDR1 MNHNS, CDR2 SASEGT. V was pared by 3 bases and J by 5 bases, with 7 bases of the junction left unmatched. This CDR3 has 15 amino acids. The chain's CDR3 is CASSDQTGQYQPQHF. The CDR3 region has the DNA TGTGCCAGCAGTGACCAGACAGGGCAATATCAGCCCCAGCATTTT.

The rearrangement uses TRBV10-3 and TRBJ2-1; 7 nucleotides line up with TRBD2. The ends lost 6 bases at V and 5 bases at J; junction bases unmatched: 10. CDR3 length equals 15 residues. Germline CDR1 reads ENHRY; CDR2 reads SYGVKD. The CDR3 region has the DNA TGTGCCATCAGGTGGGCTAGCGGAACCCACAATGAGCAGTTCTTC. This sequence encodes CAIRWASGTHNEQFF.

V gene TRBV27 combines with J gene TRBJ1-6; 7 nucleotides line up with TRBD1. CDR1 is MNHEY, CDR2 SMNVEV, per germline (reference sequence). This CDR3 has 13 residues. V lost 5 bases, J lost 13 bases, and 8 bases stayed unmatched. The CDR3 spells CASSGTGVRPLHF. As DNA, the CDR3 is TGTGCCAGCAGTGGAACAGGGGTTAGGCCCCTCCACTTT.